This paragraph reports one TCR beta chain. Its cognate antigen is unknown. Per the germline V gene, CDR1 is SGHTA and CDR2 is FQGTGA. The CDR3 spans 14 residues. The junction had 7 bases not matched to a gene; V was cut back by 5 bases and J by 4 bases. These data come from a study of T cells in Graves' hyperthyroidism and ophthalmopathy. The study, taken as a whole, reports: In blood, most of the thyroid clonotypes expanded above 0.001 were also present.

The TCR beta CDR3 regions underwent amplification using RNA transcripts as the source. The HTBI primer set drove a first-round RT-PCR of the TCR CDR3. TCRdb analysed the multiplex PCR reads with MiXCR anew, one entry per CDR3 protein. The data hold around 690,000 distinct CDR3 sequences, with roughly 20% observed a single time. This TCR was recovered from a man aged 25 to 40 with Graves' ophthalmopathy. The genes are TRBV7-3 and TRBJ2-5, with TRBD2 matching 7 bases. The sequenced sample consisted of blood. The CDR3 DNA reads TGTGCCAGCAGCCCGACTAGCTGGGGAGAGACCCAGTACTTC. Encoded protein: CASSPTSWGETQYF. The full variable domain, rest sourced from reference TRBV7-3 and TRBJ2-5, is GAGVSQTPSNKVTEKGKYVELRCDPISGHTALYWYRQSLGQGPEFLIYFQGTGAADDSGLPNDRFFAVRPEGSVSTLKIQRTERGDSAVYLCASSPTSWGETQYFGPGTRLLVL.